Listed below are T cell receptor beta chains from one sample, sequenced in a study of beta chain features in type 1 diabetes. Clones were sequenced by immunoSEQ multiplex PCR, and TCRdb holds only the in-frame ones, with some missing. The data hold some 360,000 clones, with around 20% observed a single time. The sequenced sample was naive CD4+ T cells from blood. All receptors derive from a woman between 18 and 30 years old in good health. Both conserved end residues are part of each CDR3. Fields, in order: J gene, D gene, clone size, V gene, CDR3 protein, CDR3 DNA. D genes are given only for firm matches. Clone size is given for some rows only: seen once, a few or many times, or a class if the clone is expanded.

>TRBJ2-5|-|-|TRBV7-9
CASSKRGETQYF
TGTGCCAGCAGCAAACGGGGGGAGACCCAGTACTTC
>TRBJ2-5|TRBD2|-|TRBV28
CASTAGGPFMETQYF
TGTGCCAGCACAGCGGGAGGGCCGTTTATGGAGACCCAGTACTTC
>TRBJ2-5|TRBD1|few|TRBV4-1
CASSLGTAQETQYF
TGCGCCAGCAGCCTCGGGACAGCCCAAGAGACCCAGTACTTC
>TRBJ2-5|TRBD2|few|TRBV7-2
CASSLVGRASGGAIETQYF
TGTGCCAGCAGCTTAGTAGGACGGGCTAGCGGGGGGGCCATCGAGACCCAGTACTTC
>TRBJ1-1|TRBD1|few|TRBV10-3
CAIGEHGTGGTEAFF
TGTGCCATCGGGGAACACGGGACAGGGGGCACTGAAGCTTTCTTT
>TRBJ2-7|TRBD1|few|TRBV18
CASSPEAQGGYEQYF
TGTGCCAGCTCACCGGAGGCACAGGGGGGATACGAGCAGTACTTC
>TRBJ1-1|-|-|TRBV30
CAWSLSVREHAFF
TGTGCCTGGAGTCTGTCAGTAAGGGAGCACGCTTTCTTT
>TRBJ2-7|-|-|TRBV2
CASTRSGRGYEQYF
TGTGCCAGCACCAGGTCGGGCAGGGGCTACGAGCAGTACTTC
>TRBJ2-7|-|-|TRBV4-1
CASSQDLGSYYEQYF
TGCGCCAGCAGCCAAGATCTAGGCTCGTACTACGAGCAGTACTTC
>TRBJ2-1|TRBD2|few|TRBV13
CASSPLLGLAGPSSYNEQFF
TGTGCCAGCAGCCCACTCCTGGGACTAGCGGGACCGAGCTCCTACAATGAGCAGTTCTTC
>TRBJ1-4|-|few|TRBV7-2
CASRPAGVSNEKLFF
TGTGCCAGCAGACCGGCAGGGGTATCTAATGAAAAACTGTTTTTT
>TRBJ2-2|-|few|TRBV29-1
CSAKAGSTGELFF
TGCAGCGCGAAAGCAGGGTCCACCGGGGAGCTGTTTTTT
>TRBJ1-5|-|few|TRBV15
CATGGLYSNQPQHF
TGTGCCACCGGGGGGTTATATAGCAATCAGCCCCAGCATTTT
>TRBJ2-6|-|-|TRBV29-1
CSVGRGTGANVLTF
TGCAGCGTTGGGAGGGGTACTGGGGCCAACGTCCTGACTTTC
>TRBJ1-1|-|few|TRBV7-9
CASSWGLPNTEAFF
TGTGCCAGCAGTTGGGGACTGCCGAACACTGAAGCTTTCTTT
>TRBJ2-2|-|-|TRBV5-4
CASSHPTLTATGELFF
TGTGCCAGCAGCCATCCAACCTTGACAGCCACCGGGGAGCTGTTTTTT
>TRBJ1-5|-|-|TRBV7-9
CASSPANDQPQHF
TGTGCCAGCAGCCCTGCGAACGATCAGCCCCAGCATTTT
>TRBJ2-1|TRBD2|-|TRBV13
CASSLVAGGHYNEQFF
TGTGCCAGCAGCTTAGTTGCGGGGGGCCACTACAATGAGCAGTTCTTC
>TRBJ2-1|-|-|TRBV14
CASSQSSAWRGEQFF
TGTGCCAGCAGCCAGTCAAGCGCCTGGCGCGGTGAGCAGTTCTTC
>TRBJ2-1|TRBD2|-|TRBV11-2
CASSPGGYNEQFF
TGTGCCAGCAGCCCGGGGGGGTACAATGAGCAGTTCTTC
>TRBJ2-3|TRBD1|few|TRBV29-1
CSVYSRGPTDTQYF
TGCAGCGTTTACAGCAGGGGGCCTACAGATACGCAGTATTTT
>TRBJ2-2|TRBD2|-|TRBV9
CASSVHGRGDTGELFF
TGTGCCAGCAGCGTCCACGGGAGGGGAGACACCGGGGAGCTGTTTTTT
>TRBJ2-5|TRBD1|few|TRBV18
CASSLGTGQETQYF
TGTGCCAGCTCACTGGGGACAGGGCAAGAGACCCAGTACTTC
>TRBJ2-7|TRBD1|few|TRBV7-2
CASSLDRGGYEQYF
TGTGCCAGCAGCTTGGACAGGGGAGGCTACGAGCAGTACTTC
>TRBJ2-3|-|-|TRBV7-3
CASSSSGDTDTQYF
TGTGCCAGCAGCTCCTCGGGGGATACAGATACGCAGTATTTT
>TRBJ2-1|TRBD2|-|TRBV18
CASSPFLAVSYNEQFF
TGTGCCAGCTCACCATTCCTAGCGGTTTCCTACAATGAGCAGTTCTTC
>TRBJ2-6|-|-|TRBV4-1
CASSQGRGTGANVLTF
TGCGCCAGCAGCCAAGGTCGAGGCACTGGGGCCAACGTCCTGACTTTC
>TRBJ2-1|TRBD2|-|TRBV11-1
CASSLSGTSEQQFF
TGTGCCAGCAGCTTAAGTGGGACTAGCGAACAGCAGTTCTTC
>TRBJ2-7|-|few|TRBV29-1
CSVERSEAVGQYF
TGCAGCGTTGAACGGTCTGAAGCTGTCGGGCAGTACTTC
>TRBJ2-3|-|-|TRBV7-9
CASSPGGNTDTQYF
TGTGCCAGCAGCCCAGGCGGGAACACAGATACGCAGTATTTT
>TRBJ1-1|-|-|TRBV7-9
CASSILTEAFF
TGTGCCAGCAGCATCCTCACTGAAGCTTTCTTT
>TRBJ2-5|TRBD2|-|TRBV5-4
CASSGASGEETQYF
TGTGCCAGCAGCGGCGCTAGCGGGGAAGAGACCCAGTACTTC
>TRBJ2-1|-|-|TRBV6-5
CASSSLWRGRNEQFF
TGTGCCAGCAGTTCCCTTTGGCGAGGGAGGAATGAGCAGTTCTTC
>TRBJ2-4|TRBD2|-|TRBV7-2
CASSFSGSSIQYF
TGTGCCAGCAGCTTTAGCGGGAGTAGCATTCAGTACTTC
>TRBJ1-1|-|-|TRBV19
CASSSWGLEAFF
TGTGCCAGTAGTTCTTGGGGCCTTGAAGCTTTCTTT
>TRBJ2-6|-|-|TRBV7-9
CASSSPRQAGANVLTF
TGTGCCAGCAGCTCGCCCCGACAGGCTGGGGCCAACGTCCTGACTTTC
>TRBJ2-5|TRBD2|-|TRBV30
CAWRGLAGSLRGTQYF
TGTGCCTGGAGGGGACTAGCGGGGTCCCTCAGGGGGACCCAGTACTTC
>TRBJ1-2|TRBD1|-|TRBV9
CASSASGQGGGYTF
TGTGCCAGCAGCGCCTCGGGACAGGGAGGTGGCTACACCTTC
>TRBJ2-3|TRBD1|few|TRBV30
CAWGPYRGGTDTQYF
TGTGCCTGGGGACCTTACAGGGGAGGCACAGATACGCAGTATTTT
>TRBJ2-3|TRBD1|few|TRBV4-1
CASSPFDRVRTDTQYF
TGCGCCAGCAGCCCCTTTGACAGGGTGAGGACAGATACGCAGTATTTT
>TRBJ1-2|-|-|TRBV10-3
CAISDGEFYGYTF
TGTGCCATCAGTGACGGAGAGTTCTATGGCTACACCTTC
>TRBJ2-5|-|-|TRBV4-1
CASSQGTAYQETQYF
TGCGCCAGCAGCCAAGGGACAGCGTACCAAGAGACCCAGTACTTC
>TRBJ1-1|TRBD1|few|TRBV28
CASSTHRGLTEAFF
TGTGCCAGCAGTACCCACAGGGGCCTCACTGAAGCTTTCTTT
>TRBJ2-3|TRBD2|-|TRBV30
CAWSLAGGSTQYF
TGTGCCTGGAGCTTAGCGGGAGGGTCTACGCAGTATTTT
>TRBJ2-5|-|-|TRBV18
CASSPGLSQETQYF
TGTGCCAGCTCACCAGGACTTTCCCAAGAGACCCAGTACTTC
>TRBJ1-4|-|once|TRBV11-2
CASSSQGSEKLFF
TGTGCCAGCAGCTCACAGGGATCCGAAAAACTGTTTTTT
>TRBJ1-1|-|-|TRBV18
CASSPGRNTEAFF
TGTGCCAGCTCACCAGGGAGGAACACTGAAGCTTTCTTT
>TRBJ1-2|-|few|TRBV6-5
CASSYRGGTAGYTF
TGTGCCAGCAGTTACCGCGGGGGGACGGCTGGCTACACCTTC
>TRBJ2-3|TRBD2|-|TRBV29-1
CSAGTSGGLDTQYF
TGCAGCGCCGGAACTAGCGGGGGGTTAGATACGCAGTATTTT
>TRBJ2-7|-|-|TRBV13
CASSYRYEQYF
TGTGCCAGCAGCTACAGGTACGAGCAGTACTTC
>TRBJ1-4|TRBD1|-|TRBV5-6
CASRRGPADEKLFF
TGTGCCAGCAGGAGGGGGCCGGCTGATGAAAAACTGTTTTTT
>TRBJ1-5|TRBD1|few|TRBV5-8
CASSFGGQGHNQPQHF
TGTGCCAGCAGCTTTGGGGGACAGGGGCACAATCAGCCCCAGCATTTT
>TRBJ2-5|TRBD1|few|TRBV6-5
CASSSTDRGLRETQYF
TGTGCCAGCAGTTCTACCGACAGGGGGCTTAGGGAGACCCAGTACTTC
>TRBJ1-1|-|-|TRBV18
CASSPTQGLNTEAFF
TGTGCCAGCTCACCAACACAGGGACTGAACACTGAAGCTTTCTTT